Here is one TCR beta chain with its context. Preparing the TCRbeta library involved the use of unique molecular identifiers. TCRdb reprocessed the PCR reads with MiXCR, giving one entry per CDR3 protein. The repertoire holds roughly 350,000 distinct CDR3 sequences, with under 13% as singletons. The data were taken from a study of T-cell reconstitution after alpha-beta-depleted transplantation in children. The V end was cut by 3 bases, the J end by 0 bases, with 18 bases between. Germline values: CDR1 DFQATT, CDR2 SNEGSKA (reference sequence). CDR3 length: 18 residues. The rearrangement uses TRBV20-1 and TRBJ2-6; D gene unclear. This TCR derives from a human donor who donated a stem cell graft to a child with acute lymphoblastic leukemia. Sequencing used PBMCs from the stem cell graft donor, obtained from the stem cell graft. CDR3 sequence: CSASGERHRPSGANVLTF. CDR3 in DNA: TGCAGTGCTAGTGGAGAGAGACACCGACCCTCTGGGGCCAACGTCCTGACTTTC.